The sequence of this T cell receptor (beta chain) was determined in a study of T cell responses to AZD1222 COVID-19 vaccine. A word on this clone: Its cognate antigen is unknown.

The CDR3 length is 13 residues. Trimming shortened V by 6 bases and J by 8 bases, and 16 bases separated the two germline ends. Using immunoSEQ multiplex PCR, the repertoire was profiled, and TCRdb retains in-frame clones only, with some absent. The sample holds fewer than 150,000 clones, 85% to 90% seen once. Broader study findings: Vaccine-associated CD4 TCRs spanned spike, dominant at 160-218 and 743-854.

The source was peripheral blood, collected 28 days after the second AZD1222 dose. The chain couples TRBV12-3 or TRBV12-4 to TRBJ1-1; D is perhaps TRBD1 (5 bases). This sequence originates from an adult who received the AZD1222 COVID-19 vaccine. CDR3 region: CASSQTVLLEAFF. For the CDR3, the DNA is TGTGCCAGCAGCCAGACAGTCCTCCTCGAAGCTTTCTTT.